The 21 T cell receptor beta chains presented below share a single source sample, sequenced in a study of neoadjuvant anti-PD-1 for oral cavity cancer. TCRdb keeps only in-frame clones here, not all; method: immunoSEQ multiplex PCR. This table holds about 68,000 clones, 70% to 90% found once. Described time point: after neoadjuvant nivolumab, at surgical resection. The specimen comprised PBMCs, sampled after nivolumab (anti-PD-1) treatment. The source is a person between 40 and 85 years old with oral cavity squamous cell carcinoma.

The gene calls are TRBV5-1 and TRBJ2-2, with D tentatively TRBD1 (6 bases). Germline V gives CDR1 SGHRS, CDR2 YFSETQ. The CDR3 is 15 amino acids. V lost 2 bases, J lost 2 bases, and 10 bases lay in between. The CDR3 loop is CASSFRGTNTGELFF. In DNA, the CDR3 is TGCGCCAGCAGCTTTAGGGGGACCAACACCGGGGAGCTGTTTTTT. The whole variable domain, remainder taken from reference TRBV5-1 and TRBJ2-2, is KAGVTQTPRYLIKTRGQQVTLSCSPISGHRSVSWYQQTPGQGLQFLFEYFSETQRNKGNFPGRFSGRQFSNSRSEMNVSTLELGDSALYLCASSFRGTNTGELFFGEGSRLTVL.

The chain links TRBV19 to TRBJ1-5, with D uncertain. The germline V gene has CDR1 LNHDA and CDR2 SQIVND (reference sequence). The V end lost 1 base, the J end lost 2 bases, and 9 bases lay between the germline ends. The CDR3 length is 15 residues. Here the CDR3 DNA reads TGTGCCAGTAGTATAGGGTGGCAGGGCAATCAGCCCCAGCATTTT. It specifies CASSIGWQGNQPQHF.

CDR3 sequence (DNA): TGCGCCAGCAGTCCTTTTAGCGGGAGTCAGGAGACCCAGTACTTC. Translated, it gives CASSPFSGSQETQYF. The V gene is TRBV10-2, the J gene TRBJ2-5; 9 nucleotides agree with TRBD2. Germline CDR1 and CDR2: WSHSY and SAAADI. The junction had 9 bases not matched to a gene; V was cut back by 5 bases and J by 5 bases. This CDR3 has 15 amino acids.

This clone was picked up a small number of times. The chain recombines TRBV6-1 with TRBJ1-5, with TRBD1 identical over 8 bases. The germline gives CDR1 MNHNS, CDR2 SASEGT. This CDR3 is 15 amino acids long. Trimming cost V 4 bases and J 2 bases; bases outside gene matches: 4. CDR3 sequence: CASSAGQGGNQPQHF. CDR3 sequence (DNA): TGTGCCAGCAGTGCCGGACAGGGCGGCAATCAGCCCCAGCATTTT.

V and J are TRBV2 and TRBJ1-4; D uncertain. This CDR3 contains 15 residues. Trimming took off 4 bases at V and 5 bases at J, with 14 bases between the two ends. CDR1 is SNHLY, CDR2 FYNNEI, per germline. This CDR3 reads CASSANLGANEKLFF. The DNA of the CDR3 is TGTGCCAGCAGTGCTAATCTTGGTGCAAATGAAAAACTGTTTTTT.

The chain recombines TRBV4-1 with TRBJ1-4; no firm D call. V lost 0 bases to trimming and J lost 2 bases, with 13 bases between them. The CDR3 consists of 17 residues. The V gene's germline CDR1 is MGHRA and CDR2 YSYEKL. The CDR3: CASSQDLVGRTNEKLFF. DNA of the CDR3: TGCGCCAGCAGCCAAGACCTCGTTGGAAGGACTAATGAAAAACTGTTTTTT.

The chain uses TRBV5-1 and TRBJ1-4, with D unresolved. With 6 bases removed from V and 7 bases from J, the gap between germline ends came to 19 bases. Per germline, CDR1 SGHRS and CDR2 YFSETQ. The CDR3 loop spans 15 amino acids. CDR3 sequence reads: CASTGSRSDGEKLFF. CDR3 nucleotide sequence: TGCGCCAGCACCGGGTCTAGGTCCGATGGTGAAAAACTGTTTTTT.

In this sample, this clone turned up once. The rearrangement links TRBV11-2 to TRBJ2-4, with 11 bases fitting TRBD2. The V gene end was trimmed by 4 bases and the J gene end by 9 bases; junction bases not matched to a gene: 8. The length of the CDR3 is 15 residues. Germline V gives CDR1 SGHAT, CDR2 FQNNGV. The DNA for the CDR3 is TGTGCCAGCAGCTATATACTAGCGGGAGAAAGCATTCAGTACTTC. Amino acid sequence: CASSYILAGESIQYF.

The genes are TRBV5-4 and TRBJ1-1; D not certain. CDR1 and CDR2 (germline): SGHNT, YYREEE (reference sequence). CDR3 length equals 13 residues. With 4 bases removed from V and 4 bases from J, the gap between germline ends came to 11 bases. The CDR3 region is CASSAWGGTEAFF. The DNA for the CDR3 is TGTGCCAGCAGCGCGTGGGGAGGCACTGAAGCTTTCTTT.

V gene TRBV7-2 combines with J gene TRBJ2-7; 10 nucleotides align to TRBD2. Germline V gene data show CDR1 as SGHTA and CDR2 as FQGNSA. Trimming took 5 bases from V and 6 from J; bases not matched to a gene: 10. The CDR3 is 15 residues long. The CDR3: CASSLTLAGVSEQYF. In DNA form, the CDR3 reads TGTGCCAGCAGCCTGACGCTAGCGGGAGTCTCCGAGCAGTACTTC.

This clone was found once. The rearrangement links TRBV18 to TRBJ2-6, with D perhaps being TRBD1 or TRBD2 (5 bases each). CDR1 and CDR2 from the germline V gene are KGHSH and LQKENI. The CDR3 contains 18 residues. With 2 bases removed from V and 0 bases from J, the gap between germline ends came to 14 bases. The CDR3 bases are TGTGCCAGCTCACCAGGGAGACAGTCTAGCTCTGGGGCCAACGTCCTGACTTTC. This sequence encodes CASSPGRQSSSGANVLTF.

J is TRBJ2-1 and V is TRBV6-1; the D gene could be TRBD1 or TRBD2 (5 bases each). Between the trimmed V and J ends, which lost 7 bases and 14 bases, there was a span of 12 bases. Germline V lookup: CDR1 MNHNS, CDR2 SASEGT. There are 10 residues in the CDR3. The CDR3 DNA is TGTGCCAGCAACCGGGGACCCAAGTTCTTC. Translation: CASNRGPKFF.

The chain is built from TRBV11-2 and TRBJ2-1; D is perhaps TRBD2 (6 bases). Trimming pared 4 bases from V and 0 bases from J, leaving 16 bases between. The germline V gene encodes CDR1 SGHAT and CDR2 FQNNGV. This CDR3 is built from 17 residues. The chain's CDR3 is CASSSRDGSSSYNEQFF. CDR3 DNA sequence: TGTGCCAGCAGCTCCCGCGACGGGAGTTCCTCCTACAATGAGCAGTTCTTC.

The chain carries TRBV19 and TRBJ2-5; D not certain. CDR3 length: 13 amino acids. CDR1 is LNHDA and CDR2 is SQIVND in the germline V gene (reference sequence). V lost 3 bases and J 4 bases, leaving 9 bases between the germline ends. The CDR3 region has the DNA TGTGCCAGTAGTATCAACCTCGGAGAGACCCAGTACTTC. It specifies CASSINLGETQYF.

V gene TRBV6-1 combines with J gene TRBJ2-3; D unclear. Germline CDR1 and CDR2: MNHNS and SASEGT. Trimming shortened V by 5 bases and J by 4 bases, and 7 bases separated the two germline ends. This CDR3 is 12 amino acids long. The CDR3 protein is CASSFGADTQYF. The CDR3 DNA sequence: TGTGCCAGCAGTTTCGGAGCAGATACGCAGTATTTT.

This clone was seen more than once but under ten times. This chain links TRBV14 with TRBJ2-3; TRBD2 matches at 12 bases. The V segment lost 3 bases and the J segment 5 bases; nucleotides outside the gene matches: 6. CDR3 length equals 16 residues. From germline, CDR1 is SGHDN and CDR2 FVKESK. The CDR3, as DNA: TGTGCCAGCAGCCATCTAGCGGGAGGGTCACGAGATACGCAGTATTTT. It yields the protein CASSHLAGGSRDTQYF.

The table lists this clone with a few counts. This sequence joins TRBV11-2 and TRBJ2-2; no definite D call. The CDR3 contains 15 residues. Germline-derived CDR1 and CDR2 are SGHAT and FQNNGV. V lost 1 base and J lost 0, with 6 bases in between. CDR3 protein: CASSLGFANTGELFF. The CDR3 DNA sequence: TGTGCCAGCAGCTTAGGTTTTGCGAACACCGGGGAGCTGTTTTTT.

J is TRBJ2-2 and V is TRBV10-3, with 10 bases lining up with TRBD1. This CDR3 has 16 residues. In germline, CDR1 is ENHRY, CDR2 SYGVKD. V lost 6 bases to trimming and J lost 6 bases; unmatched junction nucleotides: 10. CDR3 DNA: TGTGCCATCAGCGACCGGGACAGGGGAGGGGCCGGGGAGCTGTTTTTT. Translated, it gives CAISDRDRGGAGELFF.

J is TRBJ2-3 and V is TRBV6-1; 10 bases match TRBD1. CDR3 size: 15 residues. Unmatched junction bases numbered 7, after V lost 6 bases and J lost 4 bases. Germline CDR1 reads MNHNS; CDR2 reads SASEGT. The chain's CDR3 is CASSAGTGVADTQYF. In DNA form, the CDR3 reads TGTGCCAGCAGCGCCGGGACAGGGGTAGCAGATACGCAGTATTTT.

This chain joins TRBV30 and TRBJ2-3; D remains unclear. The germline V and J ends were trimmed by 0 bases and 0 bases, with 10 bases remaining between them. Germline V gives CDR1 GTSNPN, CDR2 SVGIG (reference sequence). The CDR3 is 15 residues long. This chain's CDR3 is CAWSVRVLSTDTQYF. CDR3 bases: TGTGCCTGGAGTGTACGGGTGTTGAGCACAGATACGCAGTATTTT.

The chain links TRBV6-5 to TRBJ1-1, with D possibly TRBD1 on 6 matching bases. Germline V gene lookup returns CDR1 MNHEY and CDR2 SVGAGI. V was clipped by 4 bases and J by 2 bases, with 8 bases between them. The CDR3 has 13 residues. CDR3 coding DNA: TGTGCCAGCAGTTTACAGGGTAACACTGAAGCTTTCTTT. It codes for CASSLQGNTEAFF.